A single sample gave rise to the 8 T cell receptor beta chains below, sequenced in a study of T cell repertoires in cytomegalovirus infection. TCRdb itself ran the reads through MiXCR, one entry per CDR3 protein. The sample shows hundreds of thousands of distinct CDR3 sequences, 30% to 40% of them seen only once. Antigen specificity for these receptors is unknown. The sample in question was cultured PBMCs, obtained from culture after CMV antigen stimulation. The receptors here all came from a human donor in good health (CMV status not recorded). Some clones in this sample may be carry-over from other donors' samples.

This clonotype has a handful of counts. The chain employs TRBV7-2 and TRBJ2-5, with D unclear. The germline gives CDR1 SGHTA, CDR2 FQGNSA. The CDR3 is made up of 14 amino acids. Trimming took off 2 bases at V and 3 bases at J, with 10 bases between the two ends. In DNA, the CDR3 is TGTGCCAGCAGCTTATTTATCCGAGAAGAGACCCAGTACTTC. Translated, it gives CASSLFIREETQYF.

The chain has TRBV19 and TRBJ2-1; 14 nucleotides line up with TRBD2. CDR1 and CDR2 (germline): LNHDA, SQIVND (reference sequence). The V gene end was trimmed by 5 bases and the J gene end by 7 bases; junction bases not matched to a gene: 10. The CDR3 consists of 17 residues. CDR3 nucleotides: TGTGCCAGTAGTGTTCTAGGACTAGCGGGAGGTCTGAATGAGCAGTTCTTC. This sequence encodes CASSVLGLAGGLNEQFF.

Ten or more counts support this clonotype. This sequence joins TRBV7-2 and TRBJ1-3; a weak D match, TRBD1 (5 bases). Germline V gene data show CDR1 as SGHTA and CDR2 as FQGNSA. V was trimmed by 6 bases and J by 0 bases, leaving 6 bases between them. The CDR3 is 13 residues long. The CDR3 loop reads CASRRGSGNTIYF. Written as DNA, the CDR3 is TGTGCCAGCAGGAGGGGCTCTGGAAACACCATATATTTT.

The rearrangement uses TRBV5-8 and TRBJ1-1; 7 bases are shared with TRBD1. Germline V CDR1 and CDR2: SGHTS, YDEGEE. V shed 4 bases, J shed 4 bases, and the junction held 13 bases outside the gene matches. The CDR3 has 16 residues. The CDR3 region is CASSQSRTGRLTEAFF. CDR3 nucleotides: TGTGCCAGCAGCCAATCTCGGACAGGTAGACTCACTGAAGCTTTCTTT.

The sample holds many counts of this clonotype. The chain uses TRBV6-1 and TRBJ2-1, with TRBD2 identical over 12 bases. The germline V gene has CDR1 MNHNS and CDR2 SASEGT. J gave up 4 bases and V 6 bases, and 7 bases lay outside the gene matches. The CDR3 loop spans 16 amino acids. The CDR3 loop is CASRPRGTSGYNEQFF. The CDR3 DNA is TGTGCCAGCAGGCCCCGGGGGACTAGCGGGTACAATGAGCAGTTCTTC.

This clonotype was picked up a small number of times. For the CDR3, the DNA is TGTGCCAGCAGTTTAGGACAGAGCTCCTACGAGCAGTACTTC. Protein sequence: CASSLGQSSYEQYF. The V gene is TRBV12-3 or TRBV12-4, the J gene TRBJ2-7; TRBD1 is a possible D gene (5 bases). Trimming shortened V by 1 base and J by 0 bases, and 7 bases separated the two germline ends. The CDR3 extends over 14 amino acids.

This clonotype showed up many times. J is TRBJ2-1 and V is TRBV27; TRBD2 matches 10 bases. The V gene end was trimmed by 4 bases and the J gene end by 8 bases; junction bases not matched to a gene: 11. The germline V gene has CDR1 MNHEY and CDR2 SMNVEV (reference sequence). This CDR3 contains 16 residues. The CDR3 loop is CASSYLSASGSDEQFF. CDR3 nucleotides: TGTGCCAGCAGTTATCTGTCTGCTAGCGGGAGTGATGAGCAGTTCTTC.

The table lists this clonotype with many counts. V is TRBV7-2 and J is TRBJ2-1; 12 bases are a match to TRBD2. The V gene end was trimmed by 5 bases and the J gene end by 6 bases; junction bases not matched to a gene: 8. CDR3 length: 16 residues. Germline CDR1 is SGHTA and CDR2 is FQGNSA. The CDR3 sequence is CASSPSLAGGSNEQFF. CDR3 coding DNA: TGTGCCAGCAGCCCAAGCCTAGCGGGAGGGAGCAATGAGCAGTTCTTC.